One sample yielded the 26 T cell receptor beta chains listed below, sequenced in a study of T-cell memory formation after mild COVID-19. TCRdb passed the 5' RACE reads through MiXCR, listing each CDR3 protein once. Of 100,000 to 150,000 distinct CDR3 sequences listed, about 6% were seen once; the top ten hold 2% to 2.5%. The sample comprised PBMCs or a T cell subset sorted from them (not recorded which). These receptors were obtained from an adult woman who had mild COVID-19 (a few samples of this study predate the infection). Cell type and time point are not known.

In its sample, this clonotype was seen many times. The chain is built from TRBV12-3 or TRBV12-4 and TRBJ1-1; no firm D call. This CDR3 region has 11 residues. V was trimmed by 4 bases and J by 8 bases, leaving 8 bases between them. The CDR3, as DNA: TGTGCCAGCAGTTCCCCCTGGGAAGCTTTCTTT. Protein product: CASSSPWEAFF.

This clonotype showed up many times. The chain employs TRBV5-1 and TRBJ2-1, with D perhaps TRBD1 (5 bases). Germline CDR1 reads SGHRS; CDR2 reads YFSETQ. CDR3 length equals 15 residues. The V end lost 0 bases, the J end lost 4 bases, and 11 bases lay between the germline ends. This chain's CDR3 is CASSLGAGWYNEQFF. CDR3 nucleotide sequence: TGCGCCAGCAGCTTGGGAGCAGGGTGGTACAATGAGCAGTTCTTC.

This clonotype showed up many times. This chain joins TRBV6-5 and TRBJ2-6; perhaps TRBD1 as D (5 bases). V shed 5 bases and J shed 4 bases, with 12 bases lying between them. Germline V gene data show CDR1 as MNHEY and CDR2 as SVGAGI. The CDR3 contains 15 residues. The CDR3 nucleotides are TGTGCCAGCAGTCCTCAGGGTCTCGGGGCCAACGTCCTGACTTTC. Translated, it gives CASSPQGLGANVLTF.

The chain joins TRBV7-3 to TRBJ2-3, with D unresolved. CDR1 and CDR2 from the germline V gene are SGHTA and FQGTGA. This CDR3 has 14 amino acids. V was cut by 5 bases and J by 2 bases, with 11 bases left in between. This CDR3 reads CASSPALHTDTQYF. As DNA, the CDR3 is TGTGCCAGCAGCCCGGCACTTCACACAGATACGCAGTATTTT.

There are many counts of this clonotype. This sequence joins TRBV29-1 and TRBJ2-3; no firm D call. Trimming stripped 4 bases from V and 6 bases from J, with 8 bases between. The CDR3 is 11 amino acids. The germline gives CDR1 SQVTM, CDR2 ANQGSEA. The CDR3 reads CSVVDWDTQYF. The CDR3 DNA sequence: TGCAGCGTTGTCGACTGGGATACGCAGTATTTT.

This clonotype was found a few times. The chain couples TRBV14 to TRBJ2-2; 7 bases match TRBD2. Germline CDR1 reads SGHDN; CDR2 reads FVKESK. The CDR3 spans 16 residues. The V and J ends lost 3 bases and 3 bases, in that order; junction bases with no gene match: 7. Here the CDR3 DNA reads TGTGCCAGCAGCCACAGCGGGACGGGTTACACCGGGGAGCTGTTTTTT. Protein product: CASSHSGTGYTGELFF.

The chain has TRBV7-2 and TRBJ1-1; the D is unclear. Trimming removed 5 bases from V and 8 bases from J, with 15 bases in between. The CDR3 loop spans 13 amino acids. CDR1 is SGHTA and CDR2 is FQGNSA in the germline V gene. The CDR3 nucleotides read TGTGCCAGCAGCCGATCCTCCGTATCCGAAGCTTTCTTT. Translated, it gives CASSRSSVSEAFF.

Ten or more counts support this clonotype. The chain joins TRBV7-8 to TRBJ2-3; D is unclear. The V end lost 4 bases, the J end lost 2 bases, and 7 bases lay between the germline ends. CDR3 length equals 13 residues. From germline, CDR1 is SGHVS and CDR2 FQNEAQ. Written as DNA, the CDR3 is TGTGCCAGCAGCTCGAGACCCACAGATACGCAGTATTTT. Its protein product is CASSSRPTDTQYF. The entire variable domain, with the rest obtained from reference TRBV7-8 and TRBJ2-3, is as follows: GAGVSQSPRYKVAKRGQDVALRCDPISGHVSLFWYQQALGQGPEFLTYFQNEAQLDKSGLPSDRFFAERPEGSVSTLKIQRTQQEDSAVYLCASSSRPTDTQYFGPGTRLTVL.

This clonotype has more than one count but fewer than ten. This sequence joins TRBV3-1 and TRBJ2-2; 9 positions match TRBD1. The CDR3 spans 14 residues. Germline-derived CDR1 and CDR2 are LGHDT and YNNKEL (reference sequence). The V and J ends lost 4 bases and 5 bases, in that order; junction bases with no gene match: 2. CDR3 in DNA: TGTGCCAGCAGCCGGGACAGGGTTACCGGGGAGCTGTTTTTT. As protein: CASSRDRVTGELFF.

This clonotype turned up a few times. The CDR3 DNA follows: TGTGCCATCACCGGGGGAGTAGAGGCTGAAGCTTTCTTT. Encoded protein: CAITGGVEAEAFF. The gene calls are TRBV10-3 and TRBJ1-1, with D maybe TRBD1 (5 bases). The V end was cut by 7 bases, the J end by 6 bases, with 15 bases between. Germline V gives CDR1 ENHRY, CDR2 SYGVKD. This CDR3 has 13 residues.

This clonotype has only a few counts. J is TRBJ1-5 and V is TRBV10-3; TRBD1 agrees at 12 bases. Germline values: CDR1 ENHRY, CDR2 SYGVKD. The CDR3 is 15 residues long. Trimming took 7 bases from V and 6 from J; bases not matched to a gene: 7. CDR3 protein: CAIKAGTGGGQPQHF. The CDR3 coding sequence is TGTGCCATCAAAGCCGGGACAGGGGGCGGTCAGCCCCAGCATTTT.

This clonotype has at least ten counts. The gene calls are TRBV7-8 and TRBJ2-7, with D perhaps matching TRBD1 (5 bases). This CDR3 is 14 amino acids long. Trimming left V 1 base short and J 5 bases short, with 12 bases between. The germline V gene encodes CDR1 SGHVS and CDR2 FQNEAQ. This CDR3 reads CASSLGQPANEQYF. In DNA, the CDR3 is TGTGCCAGCAGCTTAGGACAGCCAGCGAACGAGCAGTACTTC. The full variable domain, its missing parts supplied by reference TRBV7-8 and TRBJ2-7, is GAGVSQSPRYKVAKRGQDVALRCDPISGHVSLFWYQQALGQGPEFLTYFQNEAQLDKSGLPSDRFFAERPEGSVSTLKIQRTQQEDSAVYLCASSLGQPANEQYFGPGTRLTVT.

This clonotype occurred many times. The chain carries TRBV5-6 and TRBJ2-3; either TRBD1 or TRBD2 may supply D (5 bases each). The CDR3 sequence is 14 residues long. Trimming stripped 3 bases from V and 14 bases from J, with 22 bases between. The germline gives CDR1 SGHDT, CDR2 YYEEEE. Here the CDR3 DNA reads TGTGCCAGCAGCTCCCGGGACGGATACACACGCGGGTATTTT. Amino acid sequence: CASSSRDGYTRGYF.

This clonotype appeared many times. The rearrangement uses TRBV12-3 or TRBV12-4 and TRBJ1-2; 7 bases line up with TRBD1. V lost 6 bases to trimming and J lost 3 bases; unmatched junction nucleotides: 4. The CDR3 is made up of 13 amino acids. The CDR3 nucleotides are TGTGCCAGCAGGGGGGGGACAGACTATGGCTACACCTTC. Its protein product is CASRGGTDYGYTF.

This clonotype was counted many times. The chain links TRBV3-1 to TRBJ1-2; TRBD1 might be the D (5 bases). Germline CDR1 LGHDT, CDR2 YNNKEL (reference sequence). This CDR3 contains 15 residues. Trimming took 4 bases from V and 4 from J, leaving 16 bases between them. The CDR3 coding sequence is TGTGCCAGCAGCCCCTACCTTGGGGGGGTCTATGGCTACACCTTC. Translation gives CASSPYLGGVYGYTF. The entire variable domain, with the rest obtained from reference TRBV3-1 and TRBJ1-2, is as follows: DTAVSQTPKYLVTQMGNDKSIKCEQNLGHDTMYWYKQDSKKFLKIMFSYNNKELIINETVPNRFSPKSPDKAHLNLHINSLELGDSAVYFCASSPYLGGVYGYTFGSGTRLTVV.

The V call is TRBV7-9, the J call TRBJ2-5, with 7 bases identical to TRBD2. V was pared by 8 bases and J by 4 bases, with 13 bases of the junction left unmatched. Germline CDR1 is SEHNR and CDR2 is FQNEAQ (reference sequence). This CDR3 has 15 amino acids. Here the CDR3 reads CASSTGGGGGETQYF. The CDR3 DNA reads TGTGCCAGCTCGACGGGGGGAGGAGGTGGAGAGACCCAGTACTTC.

This clonotype showed up many times. J is TRBJ2-7 and V is TRBV6-6; the match to TRBD2 covers 9 bases. The V and J ends lost 6 bases and 2 bases, in that order; junction bases with no gene match: 5. Looked up from germline, CDR1 is MNHNY and CDR2 is SVGAGI (reference sequence). The length of the CDR3 is 14 residues. Here the CDR3 DNA reads TGTGCCAGCAGAACAGCGGGAGGCCCCTACGAGCAGTACTTC. Its translation: CASRTAGGPYEQYF.

At least ten counts were recorded for this clonotype. The genes are TRBV6-6 and TRBJ2-4; 8 nucleotides match TRBD2. The ends lost 2 bases at V and 7 bases at J; junction bases unmatched: 7. The CDR3 runs to 15 residues. The germline V gene encodes CDR1 MNHNY and CDR2 SVGAGI (reference sequence). The CDR3 DNA reads as TGTGCCAGCAGTTACCCGGAAGCGGGAGTGAACATTCAGTACTTC. Translation: CASSYPEAGVNIQYF.

This chain links TRBV7-3 with TRBJ2-5; D gene unclear. Trimming removed 5 bases at V and 5 bases at J, with 12 bases between. The CDR3 consists of 13 residues. Germline V gene data show CDR1 as SGHTA and CDR2 as FQGTGA. Here the CDR3 reads CASSPGLGETQYF. The CDR3 nucleotides are TGTGCCAGCAGCCCGGGCCTAGGGGAGACCCAGTACTTC.

The chain couples TRBV7-2 to TRBJ2-2, with 7 bases lining up with TRBD2. V lost 1 base and J lost 0; bases outside the gene matches: 5. Looked up from germline, CDR1 is SGHTA and CDR2 is FQGNSA. The CDR3 loop spans 17 amino acids. CDR3 in DNA: TGTGCCAGCAGCTTAGTGGCTAGCGGAGCGAACACCGGGGAGCTGTTTTTT. Translated, it gives CASSLVASGANTGELFF.

This clonotype was counted only a few times. The gene calls are TRBV5-8 and TRBJ2-1; 8 bases are shared with TRBD2. The CDR3 consists of 16 residues. Per germline, CDR1 SGHTS and CDR2 YDEGEE. V was clipped by 4 bases and J by 6 bases; unmatched bases: 12. CDR3 residues: CASSLTPTGGSNEQFF. In DNA form, the CDR3 reads TGTGCCAGCAGCCTGACTCCGACGGGAGGGTCCAATGAGCAGTTCTTC.

V usage is TRBV20-1 and J usage is TRBJ2-7; TRBD2 agrees at 11 bases. The V gene end was trimmed by 3 bases and the J gene end by 4 bases; junction bases not matched to a gene: 8. From germline, CDR1 is DFQATT and CDR2 SNEGSKA (reference sequence). The CDR3 contains 15 residues. This chain's CDR3 is CSARKPGLAEYEQYF. DNA of the CDR3: TGCAGTGCTAGGAAACCGGGACTAGCGGAGTACGAGCAGTACTTC.

The chain carries TRBV19 and TRBJ2-7; no firm D call. V lost 9 bases and J 2 bases, leaving 20 bases between the germline ends. Looked up from germline, CDR1 is LNHDA and CDR2 is SQIVND (reference sequence). This CDR3 comprises 15 residues. In nucleotides, the CDR3 is TGTGCCAGCGGCAAACGCGGCTCTTCCACCTACGAGCAGTACTTC. Its translation: CASGKRGSSTYEQYF.

This clonotype was observed at least ten times. The chain is built from TRBV12-3 or TRBV12-4 and TRBJ2-1; tentative D call: TRBD2 (7 bases). Trimming removed 7 bases at V and 7 bases at J, with 20 bases between. This CDR3 region has 15 residues. The CDR3 sequence is CASTKGGVGGNEQFF. The CDR3 region has the DNA TGTGCCAGCACCAAAGGGGGGGTTGGCGGTAATGAGCAGTTCTTC.

The V gene is TRBV6-1, the J gene TRBJ2-3; perhaps TRBD2 as D (5 bases). V was shortened by 6 bases and J by 3 bases, with 16 bases between the two germline ends. The CDR3 is 15 residues long. Germline V lookup: CDR1 MNHNS, CDR2 SASEGT. The CDR3 DNA sequence: TGTGCCAGCAGCCTTGAGGCGGGCCTAACAGATACGCAGTATTTT. Translating it yields CASSLEAGLTDTQYF.

The chain couples TRBV7-9 to TRBJ2-7; TRBD1 might be the D (6 bases). The CDR3 sequence is 13 residues long. Per the germline V gene, CDR1 is SEHNR and CDR2 is FQNEAQ (reference sequence). Trimming took off 1 base at V and 6 bases at J, with 10 bases between the two ends. This chain's CDR3 is CASSLGQVREQYF. CDR3 coding DNA: TGTGCCAGCAGCTTAGGACAGGTCCGCGAGCAGTACTTC.